The 12 T cell receptor beta chains given below trace back to one sample, sequenced in a study of blood T cell repertoires in COVID-19. Sequenced by immunoSEQ multiplex PCR; TCRdb stores in-frame clones only, minus some. The sample lists 300,000 or so clones, about 84% seen once, with around 1.5% in the top ten. The sequenced sample was peripheral blood. The origin of the receptors is a woman aged 45-65 years with acute or convalescent COVID-19.

The rearrangement uses TRBV6-4 and TRBJ2-7; TRBD2 agrees at 11 bases. This CDR3 comprises 19 residues. Germline V gene lookup returns CDR1 MRHNA and CDR2 SNTAGT. After removal of 0 bases from V and 4 bases from J, the junction contained 14 bases not matched to a gene. CDR3 bases: TGTGCCAGCAGTGACTCAACGATGTCGGCTAGCGGGAGGCCTTACGAGCAGTACTTC. Its protein product is CASSDSTMSASGRPYEQYF.

The chain has TRBV6-5 and TRBJ1-1; D remains ambiguous. The V gene's germline CDR1 is MNHEY and CDR2 SVGAGI. V gave up 6 bases and J gave up 4 bases, with 12 bases separating them. CDR3 length: 13 residues. The chain's CDR3 is CASRSWRGTEAFF. DNA for the CDR3: TGTGCCAGCAGGTCGTGGCGCGGCACTGAAGCTTTCTTT.

CDR3 in DNA: TGTGCCAGCAGCTTAGCGACTCAGGGTAGCAATCAGCCCCAGCATTTT. Translated: CASSLATQGSNQPQHF. This rearrangement joins TRBV7-9 to TRBJ1-5, with D possibly TRBD1 on 5 matching bases. The V gene's germline CDR1 is SEHNR and CDR2 FQNEAQ (reference sequence). Trimming cost V 0 bases and J 0 bases, with 9 bases left between them. The CDR3 is 16 residues long.

Only one count was recorded for this clone. The V call is TRBV29-1, the J call TRBJ2-7; maybe TRBD1 (6 bases). CDR3 length: 13 amino acids. Germline V lookup: CDR1 SQVTM, CDR2 ANQGSEA. V was shortened by 7 bases and J by 3 bases, with 16 bases between the two germline ends. The CDR3 DNA reads as TGCAGCGCCCTACCCCCGACAGGCTACGAGCAGTACTTC. This encodes CSALPPTGYEQYF.

The chain joins TRBV29-1 to TRBJ2-1; TRBD2 matches 11 bases. The CDR3 spans 15 residues. The trim removed 7 bases at V and 7 bases at J, leaving 12 bases unmatched. CDR1 SQVTM and CDR2 ANQGSEA come from the germline V gene. For the CDR3, the DNA is TGCAGCGCTAGAACACTAGCGGGAGAGGGGAATGAGCAGTTCTTC. Protein sequence: CSARTLAGEGNEQFF.

The chain employs TRBV6-5 and TRBJ1-4; 8 bases match TRBD1. The CDR3 loop spans 13 amino acids. The V gene's germline CDR1 is MNHEY and CDR2 SVGAGI. V was clipped by 6 bases and J by 6 bases; unmatched bases: 3. The CDR3 DNA follows: TGTGCCAGCAGCCTGGACAGGGATGAAAAACTGTTTTTT. Translation gives CASSLDRDEKLFF.

The chain recombines TRBV7-3 with TRBJ2-1; 10 positions match TRBD2. CDR3 length equals 14 residues. Germline V lookup: CDR1 SGHTA, CDR2 FQGTGA. J lost 9 bases, V lost 5 bases, and 7 bases had no gene match. This CDR3 reads CASSPSGSSPEQFF. The CDR3 nucleotides read TGTGCCAGCAGCCCTAGCGGGAGTTCCCCTGAGCAGTTCTTC.

The sample holds a few counts of this clone. The V call is TRBV3-1 (or the pseudogene TRBV3-2), the J call TRBJ2-3, with 9 bases that match TRBD2. CDR1 is LGHDT, CDR2 YNNKEL, per germline (reference sequence). The CDR3 runs to 15 residues. After removal of 5 bases from V and 4 bases from J, the junction contained 7 bases not matched to a gene. CDR3 nucleotide sequence: TGTGCCAGCAGCGGTCCGGGACTAGCCGCAGATACGCAGTATTTT. Translating gives CASSGPGLAADTQYF.

CDR3 loop: CASSNSYHYTF. CDR3 DNA: TGTGCCAGCAGCAACAGCTATCACTACACCTTC. The gene calls are TRBV9 and TRBJ1-2, with D hard to call. CDR3 length: 11 residues. The germline V gene has CDR1 SGDLS and CDR2 YYNGEE. Trimming pared 4 bases from V and 10 bases from J, leaving 11 bases between. The variable domain in full, with the rest retrieved from reference TRBV9 and TRBJ1-2, is DSGVTQTPKHLITATGQRVTLRCSPRSGDLSVYWYQQSLDQGLQFLIQYYNGEERAKGNILERFSAQQFPDLHSELNLSSLELGDSALYFCASSNSYHYTFGSGTRLTVV.

V gene TRBV7-2 combines with J gene TRBJ1-3, with 7 bases that match TRBD1. This CDR3 comprises 14 residues. Losses at the gene ends were 4 bases for V and 5 bases for J; bases not matched to a gene: 5. Germline values: CDR1 SGHTA, CDR2 FQGNSA. CDR3 loop: CASSSGQPRNTIYF. Written as DNA, the CDR3 is TGTGCCAGCAGCTCGGGACAGCCCCGAAACACCATATATTTT.

The chain uses TRBV19 and TRBJ2-1, with 7 bases fitting TRBD2. CDR1 is LNHDA, CDR2 SQIVND, per germline (reference sequence). The CDR3 runs to 15 residues. Germline trimming cut 0 bases from V and 3 bases from J; bases unmatched to any gene: 2. The DNA of the CDR3 is TGTGCCAGTAGTATAGATGGCGGGAGCTACAATGAGCAGTTCTTC. Its protein product is CASSIDGGSYNEQFF.

The chain joins TRBV7-8 to TRBJ2-7, with 7 bases lining up with TRBD2. Germline lookup yields CDR1 SGHVS and CDR2 FQNEAQ. The J segment lost 2 bases and the V segment lost 2 bases, leaving 12 bases of the junction unmatched. The CDR3 has 17 amino acids. CDR3 in DNA: TGTGCCAGCAGCTTAAGTATCGCGTCTAGCGGTACCTACGAGCAGTACTTC. Amino acids: CASSLSIASSGTYEQYF.